This entry concerns a single T cell receptor (beta chain). No antigen is known for it. One end of the junction does not line up with germline, which may come from a read error. This specimen comes from a study of molecular identifiers for immune sequencing clone quantification (dated by TCRdb to the late 2010s). Study-wide context: In a replicate experiment, RNA from around 18,000 or 91,000 naive CD8 T cells was split into five aliquots, four of which were sequenced. CD8 T cells were used in a methods study to benchmark molecular-identifier clustering-based TCR repertoire sequencing (MIDCIRS) and TCR RNA copy counting. Study-wide findings and limitations: In CMV-specific effector cells, over 97% of molecules were held by clones above 20 RNA copies, whereas under 1% of molecules were held by such clones in naive cells. The sizes of highly expanded clones could end up underestimated when identical TCR molecules share a barcode. A single cell's worth of spiked-in Jurkat TCR RNA was reported detectable even among one million naive CD8 T cells. Modeling estimated about 3 recovered TCR RNA copies per cell, compared with about 10 by digital PCR, which implies roughly 30% capture efficiency. The naive libraries included spiked-in Jurkat TCR RNA (around 9 copies' worth), and this RNA is not part of the donor repertoire. When barcode sub-clustering was omitted, TCR diversity was inflated by chimeric consensus sequences, with chimeras reaching as high as 47%.

The library was built by means of PCR. Sequencing instrument: Illumina HiSeq 4000. Bulk TCR libraries were generated as previously described, with the TCR primers listed in Table S5 used. Total RNA was purified with the Qiagen AllPrep DNA/RNA kit. Before analysis, reads from multiple sequencing runs of one library were combined. On the study's bioinformatics: Reads were retained only if an exact TCR constant sequence was present, and the retained reads were trimmed to 150 nt and grouped according to their 12-nt molecular barcodes. Reads in each barcode group were sub-clustered using a 15% Levenshtein threshold, and a quality-weighted consensus sequence was built for each RNA molecule. Non-functional sequences were discarded, and so were lower-count sequences lying one edit away from another sequence. Barcode sub-clusters with fewer than 20% of the maximum read count were removed, based on fitting two negative binomial distributions. The public sequencing data were trimmed at Q25 with fastp and processed into clonotypes with MiXCR by TCRdb, which kept only in-frame beta chains. Under each unique CDR3 protein, matching rows form one entry showing the most common genes and DNA. In this record, the V and J calls reflect TCRdb's handling and not the investigators' own analysis. This sample gives around 470,000 distinct CDR3 sequences in total; around a fifth of them show up just once. In total, the top ten clones hold 0.65% to 0.95% of the sample.

Libraries of naive CD8 T cells were generated from roughly 20,000 to 1,000,000 sorted cells, with 10%, 30% or 50% of the purified RNA used. On a BD FACSAria II, naive CD8 T cells were FACS-sorted as CD8+CD4-CCR7+CD45RA+ and collected into RLT Plus buffer. To test detection sensitivity, Jurkat RNA equivalent to ten TCR copies was spiked into samples of roughly 20,000-1,100,000 naive CD8 T cells. CD8 T cells were enriched with RosetteSep CD8+ T Cell Enrichment Cocktail and Ficoll-Paque, followed by ACK red cell lysis. In the germline V gene (reference sequence), CDR1 corresponds to MNHEY and CDR2 to SMNVEV. From cysteine to phenylalanine, the CDR3 is 12 amino acids long. Only the CDR3 DNA is retained, 36 bases long and in frame from the first base.

The sequence derives from a human donor in good health. Some libraries in this study had Jurkat cell RNA spiked in. The chain was built from TRBV27 and TRBJ2-2; the best D guess is TRBD2, with 5 bases matching. The sample comprised naive CD8+ T cells from blood, with Jurkat cell RNA spiked in. The cell subset or site label here, explained by the study, means: FACS-sorted CD8+CD4-CCR7+CD45RA+ naive T cells. The CDR3 corresponds to CASSFYTGELLF. The DNA sequence is TGTGCCAGCAGTTTTTACACCGGGGAGCTGCTTTTT.